This is a list of T cell receptor beta chains from one sample in a study of blood T cell repertoires in COVID-19. Produced via immunoSEQ multiplex PCR; TCRdb's table is partial and in-frame only. The sample lists 90,000 to 120,000 clones, about three quarters seen once, with 4% to 5.5% in the top ten. Sequenced input: peripheral blood. These receptors were taken from a man aged 65 to 85 with acute or convalescent COVID-19. Each CDR3 is given with its conserved first and last residue. D genes are given only for firm matches.

. | TRBJ1-6 | 17 | TRBV15 | CATSRVTGSSYNSPLHF | TGTGCCACCAGCAGAGTGACAGGCAGCTCCTATAATTCACCCCTCCACTTT
. | TRBJ1-1 | 17 | TRBV5-4 | CASSPVANRAQNTEAFF | TGTGCCAGCAGCCCCGTAGCGAACAGGGCCCAGAACACTGAAGCTTTCTTT
. | TRBJ1-5 | 14 | TRBV27 | CASSFGQGGQPQHF | TGTGCCAGCAGTTTTGGTCAGGGCGGTCAGCCCCAGCATTTT
TRBD1 | TRBJ1-6 | 15 | TRBV18 | CASSPRQGENSPLHF | TGTGCCAGCTCACCACGACAGGGGGAGAATTCACCCCTCCACTTT
TRBD2 | TRBJ2-6 | 17 | TRBV19 | CASSTLAGSSGANVLTF | TGTGCCAGTAGTACCCTAGCGGGGAGCTCTGGGGCCAACGTCCTGACTTTC
TRBD1 | TRBJ1-2 | 16 | TRBV18 | CASSLDKPGGEYGYTF | TGTGCCAGCTCCCTAGATAAGCCAGGGGGAGAATATGGCTACACCTTC
. | TRBJ2-7 | 15 | TRBV7-9 | CASSSGGAASYEQYF | TGTGCCAGCAGCTCCGGCGGGGCAGCCTCCTACGAGCAGTACTTC
. | TRBJ2-1 | 18 | TRBV9 | CASSVVRLWGVHRNEQFF | TGTGCCAGCAGCGTAGTCAGGTTGTGGGGAGTTCATAGAAATGAGCAGTTCTTC
TRBD1 | TRBJ1-5 | 15 | TRBV2 | CASSEMGQGGEPQHF | TGTGCCAGCAGTGAAATGGGACAGGGGGGAGAGCCCCAGCATTTT
TRBD2 | TRBJ2-1 | 16 | TRBV14 | CASSHRTSGGANEQFF | TGTGCCAGCAGCCATAGGACTAGCGGGGGGGCCAATGAGCAGTTCTTC
TRBD1 | TRBJ1-5 | 15 | TRBV6-5 | CASSHDRAEGQPQHF | TGTGCCAGCAGCCACGACAGGGCTGAAGGTCAGCCCCAGCATTTT
TRBD2 | TRBJ2-3 | 15 | TRBV15 | CATSTASGGADTQYF | TGTGCCACCAGCACCGCTAGCGGGGGTGCAGATACGCAGTATTTT